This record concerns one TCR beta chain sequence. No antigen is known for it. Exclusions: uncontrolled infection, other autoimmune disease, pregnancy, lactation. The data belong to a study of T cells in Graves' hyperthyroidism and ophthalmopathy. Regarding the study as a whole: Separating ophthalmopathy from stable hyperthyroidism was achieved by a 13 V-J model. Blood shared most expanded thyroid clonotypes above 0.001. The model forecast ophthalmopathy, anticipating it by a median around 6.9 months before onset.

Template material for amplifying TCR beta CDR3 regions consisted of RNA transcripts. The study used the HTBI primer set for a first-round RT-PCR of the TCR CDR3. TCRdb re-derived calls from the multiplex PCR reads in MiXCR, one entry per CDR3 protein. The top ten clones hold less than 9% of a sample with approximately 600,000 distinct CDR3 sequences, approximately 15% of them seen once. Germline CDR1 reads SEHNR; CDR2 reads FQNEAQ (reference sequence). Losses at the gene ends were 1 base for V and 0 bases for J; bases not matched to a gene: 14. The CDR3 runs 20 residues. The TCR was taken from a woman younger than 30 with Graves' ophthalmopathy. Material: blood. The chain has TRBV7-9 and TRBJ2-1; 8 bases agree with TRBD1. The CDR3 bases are TGTGCCAGCAGCTTAGTAATTGGGACAGGCGCTTCCAACTCCTACAATGAGCAGTTCTTC. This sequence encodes CASSLVIGTGASNSYNEQFF.